The T cell receptor beta chain under discussion was sequenced for a study of identical twins' blood T cells (dated by TCRdb to 2012 to 2014). Looking at the study overall: The roughly twelve libraries, six for the alpha chain and six for the beta chain, yielded around 50 million Illumina reads in total. Using next-generation sequencing, the study compared the TCR alpha and beta chain repertoires of three pairs of monozygous twins to assess how genetics influences repertoire formation.

The germline V gene (reference sequence) sets CDR1 to MNHNY and CDR2 to SVGAGI. V and J are truncated by 6 bases and 3 bases respectively, leaving an intervening sequence of 21 bases. The CDR3 holds 16 amino acids from the cysteine to the phenylalanine. The CDR3 DNA has 48 bases and is translated from base 1. Donors were six healthy women forming three monozygous twin pairs. All three twin pairs had been reared together, and it was thought likely that the same infectious agents and vaccines had been met by these twin pairs. RNA was isolated from peripheral blood mononuclear cells and used to prepare TCR cDNA libraries. Study-wide findings and limitations: The number of CDR3 clonotypes shared between two donors was mainly determined by the product of the cloneset sizes of the two donors, and no clear deviation from this trend was shown by twins. Validation by independent studies was stated to be required for the proposed role of the TCRalpha J segment in MHC recognition during thymic selection. Twin pairs were reported to be markedly more alike in V gene usage than unrelated donors were, even when looking at non-selected out-of-frame TCRbeta clonotypes. Looking at the most abundant TCRbeta clonotypes, every donor had more CDR3 sequences in common with her twin than with unrelated donors. Because the twins were reared together, environmental influences could not be ruled out as the explanation for twin similarity.

The sample holds a few counts of this clonotype. The specificity of this receptor is unknown. No qualities accompany the bases; no much larger clone lies one base away. Libraries were constructed by 5' RACE. Sequencing relied on an Illumina Genome Analyzer IIx. RNA-based TCR cDNA libraries were prepared by a previously described protocol with several modifications. To prevent cross-contamination, barcodes specific to each sample were added to both ends of every TCR cDNA library during cDNA synthesis and amplification. The study's processing was this. Each individual had between about 95,000 and nearly 550,000 identified clonotypes, and each library contained about 2.2 to 3.6 million CDR3-containing reads. Reads with improper barcode index combinations were discarded, after which clonesets were built for each library with the MiTCR software. During the assembly of CDR3 clonotypes by MiTCR, low-quality reads were filtered or rescued and PCR and sequencing errors were corrected. Artificial out-of-frame clonotypes were mapped to in-frame sequences, with one indel allowed in the CDR3, and then removed. Similarity in V and J gene usage between donors was calculated as the Jensen-Shannon divergence divided by the mean entropy. The public reads were quality trimmed at Q25 with fastp and then assembled into clones with MiXCR by TCRdb, keeping productive beta chains. Rows are unified per CDR3 protein, each entry keeping the most common DNA and genes. The V and J calls and clone size are TCRdb's, not the authors'. Within this sample are 350,000 to 450,000 distinct CDR3 sequences, with roughly 27% of them counted one time only. Together, the top ten hold 5.5% to 7% of the sample.

The receptor's source is a woman aged 18 to 55 in good health. The sequenced sample consisted of PBMCs. The rearranged chain carries TRBV6-6 and TRBJ2-7; the D gene is perhaps TRBD2, on 6 matching bases. The DNA sequence follows: TGTGCCAGCAGCCTTTACACCGGGACTCGCTACTACGAGCAGTACTTC. It translates to CASSLYTGTRYYEQYF.